This TCR beta chain was found in a study of vaccination and CD4 T cells after COVID-19 (dated by TCRdb to between 2021 and 2022). Looking at the study overall: Convalescent patients had a positive SARS-CoV-2 result on nasal swab PCR, and of these patients, 8 or 9 had mild disease and one had severe disease. In the convalescent cohort there were six males and four females, among whom were two Hispanic individuals, seven Caucasians, two Asians and one multiracial person. Each participant got two doses of either the Pfizer-BioNTech BNT162b2 vaccine (n=8) or the Moderna mRNA-1273 vaccine (n=2). In 10 COVID-19 convalescent patients and 4 infection-naive healthy vaccine recipients, the spike-specific CD4+ TCR repertoire before mRNA vaccination was compared with the repertoire after mRNA vaccination. In control cultures, a CEFX viral epitope pool was used as positive control, an HIV-1 Nef peptide pool was used as negative control, or no peptide was added. The time from the second vaccine dose to post-vaccine blood sampling had a median of around 72 days and ranged from about 12 to 241 days. Post-COVID blood samples were collected from convalescent patients a median of roughly 100 days after diagnosis, with a range of about 30 to 170 days. Overlapping spike peptide pools from SARS-CoV-2 and from the common cold coronaviruses HCoV-NL63, HCoV-OC43 and HCoV-229E were used as culture stimuli. On the study overall, not on this receptor specifically: The median count of SARS-CoV-2-reactive clonotypes went up from around 21 after infection to some 38 after vaccination, although the change was not significant. Of the vaccine-specific clones found in convalescent patients, nearly all (304 of 307) were mono-reactive for SARS-CoV-2 spike instead of being cross-reactive with common cold coronaviruses. The number of convalescent patients in the study was relatively small, and the study did not examine early timepoints following natural infection. In convalescent patients, a median about 86% of post-vaccine SARS-CoV-2-reactive clones were detected only after vaccination, suggesting vaccine-specific priming.

Only a few counts were recorded for this clonotype. What antigen it recognizes has not been identified. Within one base of it there is no much larger clone, and no base qualities were kept. Library preparation employed PCR. TCR sequencing of DNA from cultured CD4+ T cells used the Oncomine TCR Beta short-read assay at the Johns Hopkins FTIC core. The QIAamp micro DNA kit was used to extract genomic DNA from the cultured CD4+ T cells. Oncomine TCR Beta libraries made from cultured CD4+ T cells were pooled using unique dual indexes and sequenced on an Illumina iSeq 100. The published analysis was carried out like this. Non-productive sequences were removed, and CDR3s not starting with C, not ending with F or W, or shorter than 7 amino acids were discarded. Antigen-specific clonotypes were identified with the MANAFEST web application by comparing peptide-stimulated wells with reference and other culture wells. Positive clones required FDR below 0.05, an odds ratio above 5, and productive frequency above 0.1% in at least two of three replicate wells. A clonotype counted as cross-reactive if it showed significant expansion both in the SARS-CoV-2 spike wells and in at least one common cold coronavirus spike condition. Levenshtein distances (stringdist) and unrooted phylogenetic trees (ape) in R version 3.6.1 were used to assess CDR3 homology. TCRdb trimmed the raw reads at Q25, called clones with MiXCR and kept productive beta chains. One record per CDR3 amino acid sequence lists the most common genes and DNA. None of the V and J calls come from the authors' own analysis; TCRdb made them. Present in this sample are about 11,000 distinct CDR3 sequences, 50% to 55% of which were seen just once. The ten largest clones represent 6.5% to 10% of the sample.

What the treatment or condition label conveys for this sample: approximately 11-day PBMC culture with coronavirus spike peptide pools or control peptides (ViraFEST assay). The study used the ViraFEST assay, which expanded antigen-specific T cells with peptide pools and then identified expanded clonotypes by TCR sequencing. The convalescent patients' positive SARS-CoV-2 PCR tests were from March to December 2020, which was before the Alpha, Beta and Delta variants emerged in the United States. Under 2.5 million PBMCs per well were cultured in IMDM with roughly 4.8% human AB serum and approximately 9.1 IU/ml IL-2, plus 10 ug/ml peptide pools. Half of the culture medium was replaced with fresh IL-2-containing medium on days 3 and 7. CD4+ T cells were isolated after about 10 days of culture through negative selection using the EasySep CD4+ T cell isolation kit. Ficoll-Paque Plus gradient centrifugation was used to isolate PBMCs from whole blood, and the isolated PBMCs were then either used fresh or cryopreserved at -140C. Each culture condition was generally run in triplicate wells.

From its cysteine to its phenylalanine, the CDR3 spans 18 amino acids. CDR3 DNA is the only sequence kept; it has 54 bases, read in frame from the first base. The germline V gene sets CDR1 to SGHTA and CDR2 to FQGNSA. V is reduced by 2 bases and J by 4 bases, leaving a spacing of 23 bases between them. The V and J genes are TRBV7-2 and TRBJ1-1, with no confidently assigned D gene. Material: CD4+ T cells from blood, cultured in vitro. This TCR was sampled from a human donor who had recovered from COVID-19. The DNA reads as follows: TGTGCCAGCAGCTTACGTCTGGCAGAGTATGAATACGGCACTGAAGCTTTCTTT. This gives the protein CASSLRLAEYEYGTEAFF.